The rows below give T cell receptor beta chains drawn from one sample of a study of vaccination effects on CD4 cells after COVID-19. Libraries were prepared by immunoSEQ multiplex PCR; TCRdb keeps only in-frame clonotypes and omits some of them. The sample includes 40,000 to 60,000 clones, approximately 81% of them seen just once. These receptors are not linked to any known antigen. The specimen comprised CD4+ T cells from PBMCs cultured without peptide, sampled before COVID-19 vaccination. The receptors stem from a human donor who had a prior SARS-CoV-2 infection. CDR3s include the opening cysteine and the closing phenylalanine or tryptophan. The order of the fields is V gene, D gene, J gene, clone size, CDR3 protein, CDR3 DNA. The D gene is left open where the match is weak. Not all rows give a size; the values are once, few, many and, for expanded clones, a class.

TRBV9	.	TRBJ2-1	.	CASSVGLENEQFF	TGTGCCAGCAGCGTAGGGCTAGAGAACGAGCAGTTCTTC
TRBV6-5	.	TRBJ2-7	.	CASSYDWGAYEQYF	TGTGCCAGCAGTTACGATTGGGGGGCCTACGAGCAGTACTTC
TRBV20-1	.	TRBJ2-3	.	CSASLQRTQYF	TGCAGTGCTAGTTTGCAGCGTACGCAGTATTTT
TRBV6-5	.	TRBJ1-2	.	CASSYYQDGLPGYTF	TGTGCCAGCAGTTACTACCAGGACGGCCTGCCTGGCTACACCTTC
TRBV10-3	TRBD1	TRBJ1-1	.	CAISAWDRVGYTEAFF	TGTGCCATCAGTGCATGGGACAGGGTGGGTTATACTGAAGCTTTCTTT
TRBV5-1	.	TRBJ1-1	once	CASTKDPNTEAFF	TGCGCCAGTACTAAGGACCCGAACACTGAAGCTTTCTTT
TRBV18	TRBD2	TRBJ2-1	.	CASSPPSGRTYNEQFF	TGTGCCAGCTCTCCGCCTAGCGGGAGGACTTACAATGAGCAGTTCTTC
TRBV3-1/TRBV3-2	TRBD1	TRBJ1-1	.	CASSQNQGAGTEAFF	TGTGCCAGCAGCCAGAACCAGGGGGCGGGCACTGAAGCTTTCTTT
TRBV12-5	.	TRBJ1-1	.	CASGGWNTEAFF	TGTGCTAGTGGGGGCTGGAACACTGAAGCTTTCTTT
TRBV6-5	.	TRBJ1-4	.	CASSYSAREGEKLFF	TGTGCCAGCAGTTACTCGGCCAGGGAGGGTGAAAAACTGTTTTTT